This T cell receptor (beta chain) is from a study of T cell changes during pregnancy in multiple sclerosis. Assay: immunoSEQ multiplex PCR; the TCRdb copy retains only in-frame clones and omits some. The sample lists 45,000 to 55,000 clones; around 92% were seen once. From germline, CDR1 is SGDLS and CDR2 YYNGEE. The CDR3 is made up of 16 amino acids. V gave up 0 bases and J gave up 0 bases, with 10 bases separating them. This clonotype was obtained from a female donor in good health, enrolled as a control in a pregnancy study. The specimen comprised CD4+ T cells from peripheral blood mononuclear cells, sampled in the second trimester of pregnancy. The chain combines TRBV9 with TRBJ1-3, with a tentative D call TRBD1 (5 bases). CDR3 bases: TGTGCCAGCAGCGTAGGATGGGGACTCTCTGGAAACACCATATATTTT. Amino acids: CASSVGWGLSGNTIYF.